The 15 T cell receptor beta chains below all came from one sample that was sequenced in a study of T cell responses to AZD1222 COVID-19 vaccine. The repertoire was sequenced with immunoSEQ multiplex PCR; TCRdb's copy has only in-frame clones and lacks some. The table includes 150,000 or so clones, around nine tenths detected once. Source: peripheral blood, taken on day 0 of MenACWY control vaccination. These receptors all stem from an adult in good health.

V gene TRBV19 combines with J gene TRBJ1-5; 7 positions agree with TRBD1. Germline V CDR1 and CDR2: LNHDA, SQIVND (reference sequence). V dropped 5 bases and J dropped 0; count of bases not matched to a gene: 13. The CDR3 extends over 18 amino acids. CDR3 amino acids: CASSPRSGTANSNQPQHF. The CDR3 region has the DNA TGTGCCAGTAGTCCCCGCTCCGGGACAGCTAATAGCAATCAGCCCCAGCATTTT. The complete variable domain, with remaining parts taken from reference TRBV19 and TRBJ1-5, reads DGGITQSPKYLFRKEGQNVTLSCEQNLNHDAMYWYRQDPGQGLRLIYYSQIVNDFQKGDIAEGYSVSREKKESFPLTVTSAQKNPTAFYLCASSPRSGTANSNQPQHFGDGTRLSIL.

The chain joins TRBV11-2 to TRBJ1-2, with no clear D. CDR1 and CDR2 (germline): SGHAT, FQNNGV. The germline V and J ends were trimmed by 1 base and 8 bases, with 14 bases remaining between them. The CDR3 covers 14 residues. As DNA, the CDR3 is TGTGCCAGCAGCTTAGTAGACAACCCTAGGGGCTACACCTTC. Its translation is CASSLVDNPRGYTF.

J is TRBJ2-7 and V is TRBV7-9; the D gene could be TRBD1 or TRBD2 (6 bases each). The germline V and J ends were trimmed by 1 base and 6 bases, with 7 bases remaining between them. Germline CDR1 reads SEHNR; CDR2 reads FQNEAQ (reference sequence). The CDR3 is made up of 12 amino acids. CDR3 DNA sequence: TGTGCCAGCAGCTTAGAGGGGGGCGAGCAGTACTTC. This encodes CASSLEGGEQYF.

The rearrangement links TRBV4-2 to TRBJ2-2; 8 positions match TRBD2. The CDR3 extends over 15 amino acids. The germline CDR1 and CDR2 sequences are LGHNA and YNFKEQ. The ends lost 5 bases at V and 4 bases at J; junction bases unmatched: 6. The CDR3 DNA reads as TGTGCCAGCAGCAGCCGGACTAGCTTCACCGGGGAGCTGTTTTTT. Its translation: CASSSRTSFTGELFF.

The CDR3 DNA sequence: TGTGCCAGCAGCGTAGGTCACAGAAACACCGGGGAGCTGTTTTTT. Its protein product is CASSVGHRNTGELFF. The rearrangement joins TRBV9 to TRBJ2-2; D is ambiguous. V shed 0 bases and J shed 2 bases, with 8 bases lying between them. From germline, CDR1 is SGDLS and CDR2 YYNGEE. The CDR3 is 15 residues long.

The CDR3 reads CASSLDPSGGGDTQYF. DNA for the CDR3: TGCGCCAGCAGCTTGGATCCTAGCGGGGGTGGTGATACGCAGTATTTT. This chain uses TRBV5-1 with TRBJ2-3; 10 nucleotides align to TRBD2. V lost 0 bases and J lost 6; bases outside the gene matches: 7. The CDR3 spans 16 residues. CDR1 and CDR2 from the germline V gene are SGHRS and YFSETQ. Supplemented by reference TRBV5-1 and TRBJ2-3, the full variable domain reads KAGVTQTPRYLIKTRGQQVTLSCSPISGHRSVSWYQQTPGQGLQFLFEYFSETQRNKGNFPGRFSGRQFSNSRSEMNVSTLELGDSALYLCASSLDPSGGGDTQYFGPGTRLTVL.

This clone was detected only once. This chain links TRBV7-8 with TRBJ2-7, with 11 bases lining up with TRBD2. CDR3 length equals 16 residues. The J segment lost 2 bases and the V segment lost 5 bases, leaving 8 bases of the junction unmatched. The germline V gene encodes CDR1 SGHVS and CDR2 FQNEAQ. CDR3 nucleotide sequence: TGTGCCAGCAGCCAAACCGGGACTAGCGGAACCTACGAGCAGTACTTC. Protein: CASSQTGTSGTYEQYF.

The genes are TRBV30 and TRBJ1-3, with TRBD1 matching 7 bases. The CDR3 is 13 residues long. The V segment lost 3 bases and the J segment 7 bases; nucleotides outside the gene matches: 6. Germline V gene sequence: CDR1 GTSNPN, CDR2 SVGIG (reference sequence). DNA of the CDR3: TGTGCCTGGAGCGGGTTCAGGGGGAACACCATATATTTT. Amino acid sequence: CAWSGFRGNTIYF.

This clone was seen just once. V and J are TRBV12-3 or TRBV12-4 and TRBJ2-2; D unclear. This CDR3 is 11 amino acids long. With 4 bases removed from V and 8 bases from J, the gap between germline ends came to 5 bases. This chain's CDR3 is CASSSPGELFF. DNA of the CDR3: TGTGCCAGCAGTTCACCGGGGGAGCTGTTTTTT.

The chain recombines TRBV10-1 with TRBJ1-1, with D tentatively TRBD1 (5 bases). This CDR3 region has 13 residues. Deletions cut 6 bases from V and 0 bases from J, with 8 bases between. Germline V gene lookup returns CDR1 WNHNN and CDR2 SYGVQD (reference sequence). The CDR3 region is CASRRGLNTEAFF. CDR3 nucleotides: TGCGCCAGCAGAAGGGGATTGAACACTGAAGCTTTCTTT.

The V call is TRBV4-2, the J call TRBJ1-5; no clear D. V lost 4 bases and J 5 bases, leaving 9 bases between the germline ends. This CDR3 contains 13 residues. Germline values: CDR1 LGHNA, CDR2 YNFKEQ. The CDR3 loop reads CASSREPDQPQHF. CDR3 nucleotides: TGTGCCAGCAGCCGGGAGCCTGATCAGCCCCAGCATTTT.

V is TRBV3-1 (or the pseudogene TRBV3-2) and J is TRBJ1-2; D is perhaps TRBD1 (5 bases). Deletions cut 2 bases from V and 4 bases from J, with 11 bases between. Germline V gives CDR1 LGHDT, CDR2 YNNKEL (reference sequence). CDR3 length: 14 residues. The CDR3 DNA follows: TGTGCCAGCAGCCAACAGGGAAGCGTCTATGGCTACACCTTC. This encodes CASSQQGSVYGYTF.

The J gene is TRBJ2-1, the V gene TRBV6-6; 9 nucleotides align to TRBD2. Per germline, CDR1 MNHNY and CDR2 SVGAGI (reference sequence). CDR3 size: 15 residues. Trimming removed 6 bases from V and 10 bases from J; junction bases left unmatched: 13. The chain's CDR3 is CASRTGTSSSTEQFF. In DNA, the CDR3 is TGTGCCAGCAGGACCGGGACTAGCTCCTCCACGGAGCAGTTCTTC.

The chain recombines TRBV13 with TRBJ2-3; 13 bases agree with TRBD2. Germline CDR1 and CDR2: PRHDT and FYEKMQ (reference sequence). The CDR3 totals 17 residues. V gave up 3 bases and J gave up 7 bases; unmatched junction bases: 10. In DNA form, the CDR3 reads TGTGCCAGCAGCTTCTCCCCGGGACTAGCGGGGAAATATACGCAGTATTTT. Protein: CASSFSPGLAGKYTQYF.

The chain has TRBV24-1 and TRBJ1-2; D unclear. The CDR3 is made up of 11 amino acids. Between the trimmed V and J ends, which lost 2 bases and 8 bases, there was a span of 5 bases. CDR1 and CDR2 (germline): KGHDR, SFDVKD. The CDR3 protein is CATSDSGGYTF. Written as DNA, the CDR3 is TGTGCCACCAGTGATTCAGGAGGCTACACCTTC.